The T cell receptor beta chain described here comes from a study of graft-versus-host responses after intestinal transplantation. Background on the study: Induction using anti-thymocyte globulin, followed by tacrolimus and steroids for roughly 3 years, was given to all recipients. The study, taken as a whole, reports: After transplant, early declines in HvG clones were associated with peak levels of circulating GvH clones. Some GvH clones appeared in ileal mucosa or blood before recipient bone marrow.

As for this clone: Antigen unknown.

CDR3 length: 13 residues. V dropped 10 bases and J dropped 3; count of bases not matched to a gene: 9. The V gene's germline CDR1 is WSHSY and CDR2 SAAADI. Measured with immunoSEQ multiplex PCR; TCRdb has only the in-frame clones, and not every one. The sample comprises 130,000 or so clones, more than 80% of which are singletons, and over 0.15% rests with the top ten. The V call is TRBV10-2, the J call TRBJ2-7; 7 bases line up with TRBD1. The sample was unstimulated CD4+ T cells sorted from spleen or lymph node cells, taken before intestinal transplant. The receptor was derived from a human donor who received an intestinal transplant. CDR3 coding DNA: TGCGCCACCACGACAGGGCCCGGCTACGAGCAGTACTTC. Its translation is CATTTGPGYEQYF.